This T cell receptor (beta chain) derives from a study of lymphopenia after photon versus proton radiotherapy. Study-wide results and caveats: Oligoclonal CD8+ Temra expansion after nadir drove photon patients' diversity drop. Proton therapy kept repertoires fairly stable, unlike photons, which gained effector/memory cells.

Sequencing used immunoSEQ multiplex PCR; TCRdb keeps in-frame clones, though not all of them. In the table there are some 44,000 clones, around 86% of which are singletons. The CDR3 runs to 21 residues. Germline V gives CDR1 ENHRY, CDR2 SYGVKD. V lost 2 bases and J lost 0; bases outside the gene matches: 16. Remarks on this clone: The antigen remains unidentified.

The sample here was peripheral blood, taken from a patient treated with proton-based radiotherapy. The sequence came from a woman in her 70s with pancreatic cancer. This chain links TRBV10-3 with TRBJ2-6; the match to TRBD1 covers 7 bases. CDR3 bases: TGTGCCATCAGTGAGGTAGCAGTCCCGACAGGGTTTAGCTCTGGGGCCAACGTCCTGACTTTC. This translates into CAISEVAVPTGFSSGANVLTF.